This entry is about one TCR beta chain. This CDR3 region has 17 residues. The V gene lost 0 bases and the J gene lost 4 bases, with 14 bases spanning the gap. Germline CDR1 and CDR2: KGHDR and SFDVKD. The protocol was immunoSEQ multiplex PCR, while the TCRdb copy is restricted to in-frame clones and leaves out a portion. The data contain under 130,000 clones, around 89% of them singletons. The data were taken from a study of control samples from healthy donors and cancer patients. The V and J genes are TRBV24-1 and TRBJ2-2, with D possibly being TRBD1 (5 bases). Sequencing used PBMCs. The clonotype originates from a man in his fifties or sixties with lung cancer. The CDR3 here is CATSDLSRQRGTGELFF. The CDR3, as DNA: TGTGCCACCAGTGATTTGAGTCGACAGCGAGGCACCGGGGAGCTGTTTTTT.